This T cell receptor (beta chain) was sequenced for a study of blood T cells in healthy people across ages. Researchers collected ten milliliters of peripheral blood from every single donor. Regarding the study as a whole: Diversity of TCR beta per million T cells declined in a roughly linear way with age.

With a J-beta primer mix and a sample-barcoded 5' primer, a second PCR ran about 7 to 11 cycles. TCRdb itself ran the 5' RACE reads through MiXCR, one entry per CDR3 protein. The sample contains roughly 900,000 distinct CDR3 sequences, about 48% of which appear only once. This clonotype was observed once. Its specificity is not known. Sequencing used blood. This clonotype originated in a man younger than 45 in good health.

CDR3 in amino acids: CASSLSSLRWQGGYTF. The CDR3 bases are TGTGCCAGCAGTCTGTCTTCTTTACGGTGGCAGGGGGGCTACACCTTC. The chain couples TRBV28 to TRBJ1-2; D may be TRBD1 (6 bases). Germline values: CDR1 MDHEN, CDR2 SYDVKM. CDR3 length equals 16 residues. Trimming shortened V by 5 bases and J by 8 bases, and 24 bases separated the two germline ends.